This T cell receptor beta chain was found in a study of response to subunit inactivated influenza vaccine (dated by TCRdb to 2017 to 2018). Turning to the overall study: Deep quantitative T cell receptor repertoire profiling was used in the study to track responses to a trivalent subunit inactivated influenza vaccine. What the work shows at the level of the full study, not this receptor alone: The authors proposed that each seasonal influenza vaccination may bring in only a limited number of new T cells.

Taken from cysteine to phenylalanine, the CDR3 has 15 residues. Only CDR3 DNA remains: 45 bases, in frame from the first base. In the germline V gene (reference sequence), CDR1 corresponds to SEHNR and CDR2 to FQNEAQ. The germline V and J ends show losses of 3 bases and 1 base respectively, and no gene match explains 6 bases of the junction. Regarding this clonotype: Which antigen it targets is not known. Qualities for individual bases were not recorded, and no much larger clone is one base off.

The library was generated by RT-PCR. Sequencing was carried out with an Illumina HiSeq 2500. TCRdb reanalyzed the raw reads on its own, using fastp at Q25 for trimming and MiXCR for clone calling, and kept in-frame beta chains. Rows are combined by CDR3 protein, so each entry shows the most common genes and DNA. For this sample there are approximately 500,000 distinct CDR3 sequences; 11% to 15% appear just once. The top ten constitute 11% of the sample. This TCR was recovered from a man between 50 and 59 years old who received an inactivated influenza vaccine. Donor details come from another sample of the same person, matched by shared clones. The input for sequencing was PBMCs from blood, taken 11 to 12 days after vaccination. This sequence uses TRBV7-9 and TRBJ2-7; TRBD1 matches 7 bases in the middle. The CDR3 protein: CASSLAGTASYEQYF. The DNA sequence is given as TGTGCCAGCAGCTTGGCCGGGACAGCTTCCTACGAGCAGTACTTC.